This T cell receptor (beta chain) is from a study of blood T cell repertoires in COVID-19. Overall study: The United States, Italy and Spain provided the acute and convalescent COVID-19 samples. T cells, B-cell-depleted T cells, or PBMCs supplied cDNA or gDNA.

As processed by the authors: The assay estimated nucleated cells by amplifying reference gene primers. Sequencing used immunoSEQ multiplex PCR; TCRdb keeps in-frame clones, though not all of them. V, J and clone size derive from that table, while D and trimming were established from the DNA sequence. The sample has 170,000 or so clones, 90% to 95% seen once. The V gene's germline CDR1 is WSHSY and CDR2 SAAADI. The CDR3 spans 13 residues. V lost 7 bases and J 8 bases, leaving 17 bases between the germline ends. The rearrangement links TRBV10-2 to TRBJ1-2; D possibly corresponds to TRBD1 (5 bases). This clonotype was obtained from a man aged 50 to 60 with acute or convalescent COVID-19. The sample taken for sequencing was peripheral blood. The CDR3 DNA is TGCGCCAGCATTGGTAAATGGGGGGACGGCTACACCTTC. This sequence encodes CASIGKWGDGYTF.